The 8 T cell receptor beta chains below all came from one sample that was sequenced in a study of a mutant IDH1 vaccine in newly diagnosed glioma. As for time point: baseline, week 1 (first vaccination visit). Described treatment: pre-vaccination baseline after standard-of-care therapy. The table came from immunoSEQ multiplex PCR; TCRdb's copy has only in-frame clones and leaves some out. This sample has tens of thousands of clones, with roughly four fifths found just once. This specimen was PBMCs, taken from a glioma patient treated with radiotherapy, temozolomide or both. These receptors were obtained from a woman aged 50 to 65 with glioma.

The chain has TRBV25-1 and TRBJ1-4; D not resolved. The CDR3 extends over 16 amino acids. Deletions cut 5 bases from V and 5 bases from J, with 18 bases between. Germline V gene sequence: CDR1 MGHDK, CDR2 SYGVNS. The CDR3 protein is CASSTLSSTKNEKLFF. In nucleotides, the CDR3 is TGTGCCAGCAGTACACTCTCATCAACTAAGAATGAAAAACTGTTTTTT.

Only one count was recorded for this clone. The rearrangement joins TRBV27 to TRBJ1-2; 11 nucleotides match TRBD1. The CDR3 has 14 amino acids. Losses at the gene ends were 5 bases for V and 5 bases for J; bases not matched to a gene: 4. The V gene's germline CDR1 is MNHEY and CDR2 SMNVEV (reference sequence). CDR3 DNA: TGTGCCAGCAGTAAAGGACAGGGGGCGTATGGCTACACCTTC. Translation gives CASSKGQGAYGYTF.

This clone was counted a few times. V is TRBV5-1 and J is TRBJ2-2; TRBD1 matches at 7 bases. V was clipped by 3 bases and J by 6 bases; unmatched bases: 14. There are 17 residues in the CDR3. The germline gives CDR1 SGHRS, CDR2 YFSETQ. The DNA for the CDR3 is TGCGCCAGCAGCTGGACCAGGGGGAAGGCTTTAGCCGGGGAGCTGTTTTTT. Translated: CASSWTRGKALAGELFF. Based on the CDR3 plus reference TRBV5-1 and TRBJ2-2, the full variable domain is KAGVTQTPRYLIKTRGQQVTLSCSPISGHRSVSWYQQTPGQGLQFLFEYFSETQRNKGNFPGRFSGRQFSNSRSEMNVSTLELGDSALYLCASSWTRGKALAGELFFGEGSRLTVL.

J is TRBJ1-2 and V is TRBV5-6; no clear D gene. The CDR3 length is 16 residues. Trimming cost V 3 bases and J 4 bases, with 19 bases left between them. The V gene's germline CDR1 is SGHDT and CDR2 YYEEEE. The CDR3 here is CASSSKNGVRIYGYTF. DNA for the CDR3: TGTGCCAGCAGCTCCAAAAACGGAGTTCGGATCTATGGCTACACCTTC.

CDR3 loop: CASSLDSGGELFF. In DNA form, the CDR3 reads TGCGCCAGCAGCTTGGACTCTGGTGGGGAGCTGTTTTTT. The rearrangement joins TRBV5-1 to TRBJ2-2; no firm D call. This CDR3 is built from 13 residues. With 0 bases removed from V and 8 bases from J, the gap between germline ends came to 8 bases. Germline CDR1 SGHRS, CDR2 YFSETQ.

The chain couples TRBV2 to TRBJ1-2; D perhaps matches TRBD1 (5 bases). The CDR3 covers 14 residues. Trimming removed 3 bases from V and 10 bases from J, with 18 bases in between. From germline, CDR1 is SNHLY and CDR2 FYNNEI. In nucleotides, the CDR3 is TGTGCCAGCAGTGAGCCGGGGGGAGGGTTGGACTACACCTTC. Translated: CASSEPGGGLDYTF.

This chain connects TRBV5-6 to TRBJ2-2; D remains ambiguous. The germline V and J ends were trimmed by 4 bases and 2 bases, with 9 bases remaining between them. This CDR3 comprises 14 residues. In germline, CDR1 is SGHDT, CDR2 YYEEEE. The CDR3 region is CASSNTLNTGELFF. CDR3 coding DNA: TGTGCCAGCAGCAACACTTTAAACACCGGGGAGCTGTTTTTT. The full variable domain, completed using reference TRBV5-6 and TRBJ2-2, is DAGVTQSPTHLIKTRGQQVTLRCSPKSGHDTVSWYQQALGQGPQFIFQYYEEEERQRGNFPDRFSGHQFPNYSSELNVNALLLGDSALYLCASSNTLNTGELFFGEGSRLTVL.

V and J are TRBV2 and TRBJ2-7; D could derive from TRBD1 or TRBD2 (5 bases each). V lost 5 bases, J lost 2 bases, and 13 bases lay in between. Germline V lookup: CDR1 SNHLY, CDR2 FYNNEI. CDR3 length equals 14 residues. CDR3 nucleotides: TGTGCCAGCAGTCCGGGACGGTCGACCTACGAGCAGTACTTC. Translation gives CASSPGRSTYEQYF. Full variable domain (outside the CDR3, taken from reference TRBV2 and TRBJ2-7): EPEVTQTPSHQVTQMGQEVILRCVPISNHLYFYWYRQILGQKVEFLVSFYNNEISEKSEIFDDQFSVERPDGSNFTLKIRSTKLEDSAMYFCASSPGRSTYEQYFGPGTRLTVT.